The next 20 T cell receptor beta chains were all read from a single sample in a study of Ad26.COV2.S vaccination and SARS-CoV-2 variants. The treatment: some 19 received Ad26.COV2.S at low or high dose, single or two shots; a few received placebo; per-sample allocation not given. Each sample was drawn 63 days after the first injection (of vaccine or placebo). Generated by immunoSEQ multiplex PCR, the TCRdb table keeps only in-frame clones and is missing some. This table has approximately 350,000 clones, roughly four fifths appearing once. Here the sequenced sample was peripheral blood, taken in a trial of Ad26.COV2.S vaccine versus placebo. Receptors were obtained from a person aged 18-65 years who received the Ad26.COV2.S COVID-19 vaccine or a placebo.

For the CDR3, the DNA is TGCAGCGTTGCCCTAGTGACAGATACGCAGTATTTT. Translated: CSVALVTDTQYF. The chain employs TRBV29-1 and TRBJ2-3; D is uncertain. Germline CDR1 SQVTM, CDR2 ANQGSEA. The CDR3 sequence is 12 residues long. Trimming removed 4 bases from V and 3 bases from J, with 8 bases in between.

The rearrangement links TRBV14 to TRBJ2-5; maybe TRBD2 (6 bases). V was cut by 6 bases and J by 1 base, with 18 bases left in between. CDR1 is SGHDN, CDR2 FVKESK, per germline. CDR3 length: 16 amino acids. The DNA for the CDR3 is TGTGCCAGCAGTCCTTTAGAAGGGAGGCGCCAAGAGACCCAGTACTTC. This translates into CASSPLEGRRQETQYF.

Only a few counts were recorded for this clone. This sequence joins TRBV25-1 and TRBJ2-1; 7 bases line up with TRBD2. The V and J ends lost 4 bases and 4 bases, in that order; junction bases with no gene match: 4. There are 14 residues in the CDR3. In germline, CDR1 is MGHDK, CDR2 SYGVNS. The CDR3 DNA sequence: TGTGCCAGCAGTGTAGCGGGCCTATACAATGAGCAGTTCTTC. It translates to CASSVAGLYNEQFF.

The chain employs TRBV27 and TRBJ1-1, with D uncertain. Germline assignment: CDR1 MNHEY and CDR2 SMNVEV (reference sequence). The CDR3 totals 14 residues. The germline V and J ends were trimmed by 0 bases and 4 bases, with 9 bases remaining between them. The CDR3 nucleotides are TGTGCCAGCAGTTTATCGGGTTTGGTCACTGAAGCTTTCTTT. This encodes CASSLSGLVTEAFF.

The chain joins TRBV4-1 to TRBJ1-1; D is perhaps TRBD1 (5 bases). Looked up from germline, CDR1 is MGHRA and CDR2 is YSYEKL. The CDR3 runs 16 residues. The V gene lost 1 base and the J gene lost 5 bases, with 17 bases spanning the gap. The CDR3: CASSQGPWGSPTEAFF. CDR3 bases: TGCGCCAGCAGCCAAGGGCCGTGGGGGAGTCCGACTGAAGCTTTCTTT.

The chain uses TRBV2 and TRBJ1-2; D uncertain. Trimming took off 7 bases at V and 4 bases at J, with 7 bases between the two ends. CDR3 length equals 11 residues. Germline CDR1 SNHLY, CDR2 FYNNEI. CDR3 sequence reads: CASTLSYGYTF. For the CDR3, the DNA is TGTGCCAGCACACTCTCCTATGGCTACACCTTC.

CDR3 sequence reads: CASSPQLNTEAFF. CDR3 in DNA: TGTGCCAGCAGCCCACAGCTCAACACTGAAGCTTTCTTT. The V call is TRBV11-2, the J call TRBJ1-1; no firm D call. CDR1 is SGHAT and CDR2 is FQNNGV in the germline V gene. There are 13 residues in the CDR3. The V and J ends lost 5 bases and 2 bases respectively, with 9 bases between them.

This chain uses TRBV6-2 or TRBV6-3 with TRBJ2-1, with unresolved D. CDR1 and CDR2 (germline): MNHEY, SVGEGT. There are 11 residues in the CDR3. Trimming shortened V by 5 bases and J by 5 bases, and 4 bases separated the two germline ends. CDR3 DNA sequence: TGTGCCAGCAGTGTCCACAATGAGCAGTTCTTC. Protein: CASSVHNEQFF.

This clone was seen just once. The V call is TRBV2, the J call TRBJ1-4; D unresolved. Trimming pared 8 bases from V and 5 bases from J, leaving 6 bases between. The CDR3 runs 11 residues. Germline CDR1 reads SNHLY; CDR2 reads FYNNEI. CDR3 region: CASRRNEKLFF. The CDR3 DNA follows: TGTGCCAGCCGTAGAAATGAAAAACTGTTTTTT.

This chain connects TRBV5-1 to TRBJ1-6, with D hard to call. The CDR3 contains 14 residues. Trimming removed 4 bases at V and 6 bases at J, with 11 bases between. Germline CDR1 is SGHRS and CDR2 is YFSETQ. The CDR3 region is CASSPDGFNSPLHF. The CDR3, as DNA: TGCGCCAGCAGCCCGGACGGATTTAATTCACCCCTCCACTTT.

This chain links TRBV7-9 with TRBJ1-2; 8 nucleotides line up with TRBD1. CDR1 and CDR2 from the germline V gene are SEHNR and FQNEAQ (reference sequence). The CDR3 totals 14 residues. With V trimmed by 5 bases and J by 4 bases, 6 bases remained unmatched. The CDR3 DNA sequence: TGTGCCAGCAGCATCGCCGGGACAGGCTATGGCTACACCTTC. Translation gives CASSIAGTGYGYTF. The whole variable domain, remainder taken from reference TRBV7-9 and TRBJ1-2, is DTGVSQNPRHKITKRGQNVTFRCDPISEHNRLYWYRQTLGQGPEFLTYFQNEAQLEKSRLLSDRFSAERPKGSFSTLEIQRTEQGDSAMYLCASSIAGTGYGYTFGSGTRLTVV.

J is TRBJ2-1 and V is TRBV10-3; the match to TRBD1 covers 8 bases. Germline V gene data show CDR1 as ENHRY and CDR2 as SYGVKD. CDR3 size: 15 residues. Losses at the gene ends were 7 bases for V and 2 bases for J; bases not matched to a gene: 7. DNA of the CDR3: TGTGCCATCAACGTGGACAGGGCAACCTACAATGAGCAGTTCTTC. It yields the protein CAINVDRATYNEQFF.

This chain uses TRBV4-1 with TRBJ1-2; TRBD1 might be the D (6 bases). Germline assignment: CDR1 MGHRA and CDR2 YSYEKL. V lost 4 bases, J lost 2 bases, and 17 bases lay in between. The CDR3 runs to 16 residues. In DNA form, the CDR3 reads TGCGCCAGCAGCCGCCGCAGGGACACGCAAAACTATGGCTACACCTTC. Translation: CASSRRRDTQNYGYTF.

As for this clone: In the same sample, other DNA sequences code for this CDR3. CDR3 protein: CASSFWGYEQYF. CDR3 in DNA: TGTGCCAGCAGTTTCTGGGGCTACGAGCAGTACTTC. The chain recombines TRBV12-3 or TRBV12-4 with TRBJ2-7; D unclear. The CDR3 totals 12 residues. The ends were cut back, 3 bases at V and 3 bases at J, with 6 bases in the middle.

In its sample, this clone was seen once. The chain is built from TRBV4-1 and TRBJ2-1, with D maybe TRBD2 (6 bases). V lost 4 bases, J lost 7 bases, and 11 bases lay in between. The CDR3 sequence is 13 residues long. Germline V gene sequence: CDR1 MGHRA, CDR2 YSYEKL. The CDR3 coding sequence is TGCGCCAGCAGCCGGGGCGGGATGAATGAGCAGTTCTTC. Translated, it gives CASSRGGMNEQFF.

The V and J genes are TRBV4-1 and TRBJ1-5; the D gene is possibly TRBD1 (5 bases). Looked up from germline, CDR1 is MGHRA and CDR2 is YSYEKL. This CDR3 has 15 amino acids. V lost 1 base and J lost 6, with 13 bases in between. CDR3 loop: CASSQGRGDRQPQHF. CDR3 sequence (DNA): TGCGCCAGCAGCCAAGGGCGAGGGGACCGTCAGCCCCAGCATTTT.

This chain connects TRBV29-1 to TRBJ2-3; D is uncertain. The germline CDR1 and CDR2 sequences are SQVTM and ANQGSEA. The CDR3 runs to 15 residues. V was pared by 2 bases and J by 4 bases, with 16 bases between. The DNA of the CDR3 is TGCAGCGTTGAACCAGCCCCGGTCGGGTCAGATACGCAGTATTTT. It yields the protein CSVEPAPVGSDTQYF.

In its sample, this clone was seen once. V and J are TRBV2 and TRBJ2-1; 9 bases agree with TRBD2. The length of the CDR3 is 11 residues. V lost 7 bases, J lost 14 bases, and 6 bases stayed unmatched. The germline CDR1 and CDR2 sequences are SNHLY and FYNNEI. In DNA form, the CDR3 reads TGTGCCAGCACCATAGCGGGAGTGGAGTTCTTC. As protein: CASTIAGVEFF. Full variable domain (missing parts from reference TRBV2 and TRBJ2-1): EPEVTQTPSHQVTQMGQEVILRCVPISNHLYFYWYRQILGQKVEFLVSFYNNEISEKSEIFDDQFSVERPDGSNFTLKIRSTKLEDSAMYFCASTIAGVEFFGPGTRLTVL.

The chain couples TRBV19 to TRBJ1-5; 7 nucleotides line up with TRBD1. Germline values: CDR1 LNHDA, CDR2 SQIVND (reference sequence). After removal of 6 bases from V and 1 base from J, the junction contained 15 bases not matched to a gene. The CDR3 is 18 residues long. The CDR3 bases are TGTGCCAGTAGGACTGCCAGTACAGGGGTGCGGAGCAATCAGCCCCAGCATTTT. It specifies CASRTASTGVRSNQPQHF.

This sequence joins TRBV11-1 and TRBJ2-3; 8 bases agree with TRBD2. V gave up 0 bases and J gave up 2 bases; unmatched junction bases: 7. In germline, CDR1 is SGHAT, CDR2 FQDESV (reference sequence). The CDR3 contains 17 residues. The CDR3 DNA sequence: TGTGCCAGCAGCTTAGCTAGAACTAGCGGCTTCACAGATACGCAGTATTTT. This codes for CASSLARTSGFTDTQYF.